This T cell receptor (beta chain) was found in a study of regulatory T cells in long-lasting Graves disease. General study results and limits: The small sample size may have reduced accuracy. Exclusively peripheral blood, rather than thyroid tissue, was studied. In persistent patients, shared public clonotypes (more than 2,500) outnumbered those in new patients (about 1,000). It was in persistent disease that TRBV28, TRBJ1-2 and TRBJ2-5 were favored.

Time point defined: newly diagnosed GD, antithyroid drugs for less than 3 months. RNA from PBMCs was the source of the TCR library. Germline CDR1 is SQVTM and CDR2 is ANQGSEA. The CDR3 covers 13 residues. Libraries of TCR beta came from iRepertoire HTBI primers plus Arm-PCR of CDR3 regions. TCRdb used MiXCR to reprocess the multiplex PCR reads, holding one entry per CDR3 protein. Seen here are more than 300,000 distinct CDR3 sequences, about 14% observed once, and the top ten hold approximately 21%. Concerning this clonotype itself: Its antigen remains unknown. The junction and the germline gene differ at one end; a read error may be behind it.

The sample in question was peripheral blood mononuclear cells (PBMCs), obtained at new diagnosis, from a patient treated with antithyroid drugs. This receptor was identified in a female donor with Graves disease. The chain is built from TRBV29-1 and TRBJ2-2; D may be TRBD2 (5 bases). CDR3 sequence: CGVSGMGGGELFF. DNA for the CDR3: TGCGGCGTTTCCGGGATGGGTGGCGGGGAGCTGTTTTTT.